This T cell receptor (beta chain) was obtained from a study of cytomegalovirus exposure and HLA in healthy donors. Broader study findings: The majority of TCR sequences were rare, yet some public TCRs appeared in many donors. In a later analysis, TCR association rates varied by HLA locus: DRB1 most, HLA-C fewest.

Primers for the PCR totalled 60 Vbeta and 13 Jbeta. The data were produced by immunoSEQ multiplex PCR, yet TCRdb's version contains in-frame clones alone and is incomplete. This sample has about 160,000 clones, with about 88% found just once. Donors were nominally healthy when sampled, though unrecorded immune exposures were likely. To note about this clone: Its antigen remains unknown.

V lost 1 base and J lost 3, with 12 bases in between. The CDR3 has 15 amino acids. Germline CDR1 LGHNA, CDR2 YSLEER. Input material: PBMCs. The source is a man younger than 35 in good health and CMV-seropositive. The chain combines TRBV4-3 with TRBJ1-2; D is perhaps TRBD1 (5 bases). For the CDR3, the DNA is TGCGCCAGCAGCCAAGGGGGGGGATACTACTATGGCTACACCTTC. It encodes CASSQGGGYYYGYTF.